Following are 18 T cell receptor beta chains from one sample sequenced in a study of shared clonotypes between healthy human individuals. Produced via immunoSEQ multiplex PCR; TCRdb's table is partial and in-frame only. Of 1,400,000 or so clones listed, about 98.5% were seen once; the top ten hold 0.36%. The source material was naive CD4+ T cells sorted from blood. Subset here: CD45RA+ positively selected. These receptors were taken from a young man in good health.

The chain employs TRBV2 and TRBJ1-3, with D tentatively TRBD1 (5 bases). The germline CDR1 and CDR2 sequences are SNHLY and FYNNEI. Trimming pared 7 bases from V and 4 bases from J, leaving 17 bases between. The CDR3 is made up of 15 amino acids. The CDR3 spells CASTRGSGRGNTIYF. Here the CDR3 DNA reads TGTGCCAGCACCCGCGGTTCGGGGCGGGGAAACACCATATATTTT. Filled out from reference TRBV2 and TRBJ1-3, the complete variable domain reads EPEVTQTPSHQVTQMGQEVILRCVPISNHLYFYWYRQILGQKVEFLVSFYNNEISEKSEIFDDQFSVERPDGSNFTLKIRSTKLEDSAMYFCASTRGSGRGNTIYFGEGSWLTVV.

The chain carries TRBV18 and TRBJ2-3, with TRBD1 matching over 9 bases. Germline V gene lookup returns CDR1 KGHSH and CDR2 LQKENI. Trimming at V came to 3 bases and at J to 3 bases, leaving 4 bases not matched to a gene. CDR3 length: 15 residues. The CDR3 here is CASSPRQGETDTQYF. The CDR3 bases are TGTGCCAGCTCACCCCGACAGGGGGAAACAGATACGCAGTATTTT. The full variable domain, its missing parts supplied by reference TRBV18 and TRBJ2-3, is NAGVMQNPRHLVRRRGQEARLRCSPMKGHSHVYWYRQLPEEGLKFMVYLQKENIIDESGMPKERFSAEFPKEGPSILRIQQVVRGDSAAYFCASSPRQGETDTQYFGPGTRLTVL.

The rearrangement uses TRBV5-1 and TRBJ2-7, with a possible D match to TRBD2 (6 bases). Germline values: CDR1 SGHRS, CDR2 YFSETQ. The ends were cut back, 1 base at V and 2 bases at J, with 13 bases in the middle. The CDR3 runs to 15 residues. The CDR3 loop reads CASSLMGGDTYEQYF. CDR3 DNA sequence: TGCGCCAGCAGCTTGATGGGCGGGGATACCTACGAGCAGTACTTC.

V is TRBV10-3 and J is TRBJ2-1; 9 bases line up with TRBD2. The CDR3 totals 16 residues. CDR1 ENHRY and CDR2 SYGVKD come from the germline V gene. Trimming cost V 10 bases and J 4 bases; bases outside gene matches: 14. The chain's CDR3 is CATHGGRAYPYNEQFF. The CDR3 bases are TGTGCCACCCATGGCGGGAGGGCCTATCCTTACAATGAGCAGTTCTTC.

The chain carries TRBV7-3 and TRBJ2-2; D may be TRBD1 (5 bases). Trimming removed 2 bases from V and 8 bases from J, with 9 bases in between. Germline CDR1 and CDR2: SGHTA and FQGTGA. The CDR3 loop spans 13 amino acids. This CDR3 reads CASSLVTAGELFF. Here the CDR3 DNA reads TGTGCCAGCAGCTTAGTGACAGCGGGGGAGCTGTTTTTT.

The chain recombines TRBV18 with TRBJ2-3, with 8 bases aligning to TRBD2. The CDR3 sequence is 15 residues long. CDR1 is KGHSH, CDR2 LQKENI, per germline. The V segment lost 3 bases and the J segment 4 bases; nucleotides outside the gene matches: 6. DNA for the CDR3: TGTGCCAGCTCACCGCCGGGAGGGCCCGCAGATACGCAGTATTTT. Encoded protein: CASSPPGGPADTQYF.

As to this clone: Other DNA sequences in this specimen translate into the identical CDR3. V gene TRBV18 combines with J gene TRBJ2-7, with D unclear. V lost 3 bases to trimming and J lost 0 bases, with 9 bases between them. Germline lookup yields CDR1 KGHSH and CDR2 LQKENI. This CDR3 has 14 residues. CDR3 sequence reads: CASSPAASSYEQYF. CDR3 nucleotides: TGTGCCAGCTCACCGGCGGCGTCCTCCTACGAGCAGTACTTC.

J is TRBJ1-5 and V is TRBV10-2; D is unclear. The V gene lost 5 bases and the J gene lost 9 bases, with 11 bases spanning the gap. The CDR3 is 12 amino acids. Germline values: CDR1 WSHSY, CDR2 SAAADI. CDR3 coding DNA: TGCGCCAGCAGTTCCCGGGGAGGGCCCCAGCATTTT. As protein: CASSSRGGPQHF.

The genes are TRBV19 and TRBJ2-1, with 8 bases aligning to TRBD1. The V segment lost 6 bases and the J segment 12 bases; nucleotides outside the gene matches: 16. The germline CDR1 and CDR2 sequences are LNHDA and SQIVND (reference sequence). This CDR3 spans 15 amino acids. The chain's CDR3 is CASRRPGQANFGQFF. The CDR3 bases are TGTGCCAGTAGGCGACCGGGACAGGCAAACTTTGGGCAGTTCTTC.

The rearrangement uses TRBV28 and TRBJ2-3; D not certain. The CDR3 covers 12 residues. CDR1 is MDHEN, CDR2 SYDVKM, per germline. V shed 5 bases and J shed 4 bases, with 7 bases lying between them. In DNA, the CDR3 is TGTGCCAGCAGTGTCGAGCCAGATACGCAGTATTTT. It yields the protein CASSVEPDTQYF.

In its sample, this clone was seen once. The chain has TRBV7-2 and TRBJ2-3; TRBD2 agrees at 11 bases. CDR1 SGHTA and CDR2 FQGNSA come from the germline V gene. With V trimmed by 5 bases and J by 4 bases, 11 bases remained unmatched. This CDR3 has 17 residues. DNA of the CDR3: TGTGCCAGCAGCCTCGGTTTTAGCGGGAGGGCCCCAGATACGCAGTATTTT. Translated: CASSLGFSGRAPDTQYF. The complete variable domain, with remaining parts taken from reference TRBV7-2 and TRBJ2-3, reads GAGVSQSPSNKVTEKGKDVELRCDPISGHTALYWYRQSLGQGLEFLIYFQGNSAPDKSGLPSDRFSAERTGGSVSTLTIQRTQQEDSAVYLCASSLGFSGRAPDTQYFGPGTRLTVL.

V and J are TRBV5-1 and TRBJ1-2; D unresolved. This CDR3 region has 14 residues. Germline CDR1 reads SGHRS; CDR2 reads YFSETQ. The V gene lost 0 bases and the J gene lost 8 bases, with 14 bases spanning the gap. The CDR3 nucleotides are TGCGCCAGCAGCTTGGCTCGGGATTCGGGAGGCTACACCTTC. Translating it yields CASSLARDSGGYTF.

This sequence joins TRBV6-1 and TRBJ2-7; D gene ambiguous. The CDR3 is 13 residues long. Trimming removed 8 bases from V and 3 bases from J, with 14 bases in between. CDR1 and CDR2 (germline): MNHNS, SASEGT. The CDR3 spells CASGPGLDYEQYF. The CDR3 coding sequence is TGTGCCAGCGGACCCGGGTTGGACTACGAGCAGTACTTC.

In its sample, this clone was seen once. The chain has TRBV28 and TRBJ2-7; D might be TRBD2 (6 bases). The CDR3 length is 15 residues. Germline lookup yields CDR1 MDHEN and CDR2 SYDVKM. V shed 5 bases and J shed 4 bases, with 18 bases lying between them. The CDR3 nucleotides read TGTGCCAGCAGTCTCCCTCCAGGGAGGAGGTACGAGCAGTACTTC. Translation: CASSLPPGRRYEQYF. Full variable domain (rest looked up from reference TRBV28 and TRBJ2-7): DVKVTQSSRYLVKRTGEKVFLECVQDMDHENMFWYRQDPGLGLRLIYFSYDVKMKEKGDIPEGYSVSREKKERFSLILESASTNQTSMYLCASSLPPGRRYEQYFGPGTRLTVT.

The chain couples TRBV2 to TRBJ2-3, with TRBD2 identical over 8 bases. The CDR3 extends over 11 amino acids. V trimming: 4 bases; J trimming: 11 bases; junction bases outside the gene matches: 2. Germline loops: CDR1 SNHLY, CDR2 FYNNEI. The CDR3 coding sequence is TGTGCCAGCAGTGTGGCGGGAGGGCAGTATTTT. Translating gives CASSVAGGQYF.

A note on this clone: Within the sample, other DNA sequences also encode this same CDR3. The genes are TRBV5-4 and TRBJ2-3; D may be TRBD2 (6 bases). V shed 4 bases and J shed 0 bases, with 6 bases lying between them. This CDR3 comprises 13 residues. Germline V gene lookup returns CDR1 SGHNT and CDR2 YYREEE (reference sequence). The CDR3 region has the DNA TGTGCCAGCAGCAGCGGGAGCACAGATACGCAGTATTTT. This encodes CASSSGSTDTQYF.

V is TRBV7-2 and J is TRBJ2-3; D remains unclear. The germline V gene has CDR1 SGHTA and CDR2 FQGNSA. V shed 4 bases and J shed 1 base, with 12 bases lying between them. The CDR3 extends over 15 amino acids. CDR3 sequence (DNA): TGTGCCAGCAGCTCCCCTCTGGCCCGCACAGATACGCAGTATTTT. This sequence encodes CASSSPLARTDTQYF.

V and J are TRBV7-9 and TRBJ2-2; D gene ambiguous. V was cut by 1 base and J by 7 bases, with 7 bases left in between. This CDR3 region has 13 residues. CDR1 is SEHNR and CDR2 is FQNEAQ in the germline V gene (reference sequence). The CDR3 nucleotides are TGTGCCAGCAGCTTAGAACAGAACGGGGAGCTGTTTTTT. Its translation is CASSLEQNGELFF.